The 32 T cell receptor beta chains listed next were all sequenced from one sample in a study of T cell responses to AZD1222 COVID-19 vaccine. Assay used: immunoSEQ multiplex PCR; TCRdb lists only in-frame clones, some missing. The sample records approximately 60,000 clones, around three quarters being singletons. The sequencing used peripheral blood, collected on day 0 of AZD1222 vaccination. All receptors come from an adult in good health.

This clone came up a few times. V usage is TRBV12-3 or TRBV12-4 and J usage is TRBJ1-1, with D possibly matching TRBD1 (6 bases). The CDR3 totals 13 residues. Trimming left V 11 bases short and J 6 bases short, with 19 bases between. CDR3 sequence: CASRAGAIAEAFF. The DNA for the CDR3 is TGTGCCTCCAGGGCAGGGGCCATCGCTGAAGCTTTCTTT.

CDR3 nucleotide sequence: TGTGCCAGCAGCTTGGGACAAAGAGGATCACCCCTCCACTTT. It codes for CASSLGQRGSPLHF. V gene TRBV7-9 combines with J gene TRBJ1-6, with D possibly TRBD1 on 6 matching bases. CDR1 and CDR2 from the germline V gene are SEHNR and FQNEAQ (reference sequence). Trimming took 3 bases from V and 10 from J, leaving 13 bases between them. The CDR3 contains 14 residues.

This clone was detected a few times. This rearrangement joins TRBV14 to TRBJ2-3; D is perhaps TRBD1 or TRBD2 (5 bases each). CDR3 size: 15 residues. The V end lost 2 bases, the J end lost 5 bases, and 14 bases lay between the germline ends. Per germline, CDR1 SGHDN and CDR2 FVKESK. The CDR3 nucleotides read TGTGCCAGCAGCCAACTCGGACTGGGGGTAGATACGCAGTATTTT. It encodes CASSQLGLGVDTQYF.

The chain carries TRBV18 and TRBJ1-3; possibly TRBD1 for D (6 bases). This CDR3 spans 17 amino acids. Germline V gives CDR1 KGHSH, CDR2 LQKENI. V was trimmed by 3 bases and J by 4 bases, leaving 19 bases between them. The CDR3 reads CASSPQPGQGAGNTIYF. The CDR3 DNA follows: TGTGCCAGCTCACCCCAGCCGGGACAAGGCGCGGGAAACACCATATATTTT. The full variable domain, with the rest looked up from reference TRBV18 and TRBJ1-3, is NAGVMQNPRHLVRRRGQEARLRCSPMKGHSHVYWYRQLPEEGLKFMVYLQKENIIDESGMPKERFSAEFPKEGPSILRIQQVVRGDSAAYFCASSPQPGQGAGNTIYFGEGSWLTVV.

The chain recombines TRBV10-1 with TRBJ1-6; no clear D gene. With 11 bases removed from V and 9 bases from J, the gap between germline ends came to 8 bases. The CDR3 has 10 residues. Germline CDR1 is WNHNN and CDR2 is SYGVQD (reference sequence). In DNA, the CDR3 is TGCGCCCACTCGGCTTCACCCCTCCACTTT. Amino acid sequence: CAHSASPLHF.

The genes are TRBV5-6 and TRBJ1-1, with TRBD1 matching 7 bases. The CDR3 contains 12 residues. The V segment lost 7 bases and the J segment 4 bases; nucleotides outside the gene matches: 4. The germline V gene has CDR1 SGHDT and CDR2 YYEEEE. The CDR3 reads CASGTGATEAFF. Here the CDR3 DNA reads TGTGCCAGCGGAACAGGGGCCACTGAAGCTTTCTTT. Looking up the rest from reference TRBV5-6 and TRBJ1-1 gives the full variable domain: DAGVTQSPTHLIKTRGQQVTLRCSPKSGHDTVSWYQQALGQGPQFIFQYYEEEERQRGNFPDRFSGHQFPNYSSELNVNALLLGDSALYLCASGTGATEAFFGQGTRLTVV.

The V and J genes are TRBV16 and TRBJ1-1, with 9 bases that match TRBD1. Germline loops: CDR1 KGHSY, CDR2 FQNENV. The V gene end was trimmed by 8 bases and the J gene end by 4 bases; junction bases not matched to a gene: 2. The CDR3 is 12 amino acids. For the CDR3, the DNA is TGTGCCAGCGGACAGGGGATCACTGAAGCTTTCTTT. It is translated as CASGQGITEAFF.

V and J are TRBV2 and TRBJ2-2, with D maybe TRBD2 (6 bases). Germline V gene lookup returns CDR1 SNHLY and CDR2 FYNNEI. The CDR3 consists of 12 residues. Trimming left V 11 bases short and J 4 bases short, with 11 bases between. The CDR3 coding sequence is TGTGCCCAAAGGAGGGGCACCGGGGAGCTGTTTTTT. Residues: CAQRRGTGELFF.

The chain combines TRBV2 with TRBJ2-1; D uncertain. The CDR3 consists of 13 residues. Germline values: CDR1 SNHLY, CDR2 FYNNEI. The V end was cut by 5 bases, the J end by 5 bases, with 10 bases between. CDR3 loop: CASSPSLHNEQFF. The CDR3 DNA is TGTGCCAGCAGTCCCTCACTACACAATGAGCAGTTCTTC.

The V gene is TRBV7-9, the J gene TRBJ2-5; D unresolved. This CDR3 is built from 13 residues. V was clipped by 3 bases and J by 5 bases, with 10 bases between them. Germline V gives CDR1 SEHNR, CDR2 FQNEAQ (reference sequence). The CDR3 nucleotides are TGTGCCAGCAGCTTCTCCCCCGCGGAGACCCAGTACTTC. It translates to CASSFSPAETQYF.

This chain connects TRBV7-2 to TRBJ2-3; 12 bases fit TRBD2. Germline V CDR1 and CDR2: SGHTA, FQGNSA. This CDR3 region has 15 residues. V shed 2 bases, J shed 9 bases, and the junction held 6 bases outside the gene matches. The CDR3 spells CASSLSSGGGQTQYF. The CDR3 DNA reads TGTGCCAGCAGCTTATCTAGCGGGGGGGGCCAGACGCAGTATTTT. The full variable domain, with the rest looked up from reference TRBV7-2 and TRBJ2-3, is GAGVSQSPSNKVTEKGKDVELRCDPISGHTALYWYRQSLGQGLEFLIYFQGNSAPDKSGLPSDRFSAERTGGSVSTLTIQRTQQEDSAVYLCASSLSSGGGQTQYFGPGTRLTVL.

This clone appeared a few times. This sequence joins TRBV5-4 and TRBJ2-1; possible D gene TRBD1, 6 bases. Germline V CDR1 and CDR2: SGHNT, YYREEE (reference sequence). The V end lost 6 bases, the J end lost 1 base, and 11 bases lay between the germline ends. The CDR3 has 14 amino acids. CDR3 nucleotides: TGTGCCAGCACCCCGGACAGATCCTACAATGAGCAGTTCTTC. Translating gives CASTPDRSYNEQFF.

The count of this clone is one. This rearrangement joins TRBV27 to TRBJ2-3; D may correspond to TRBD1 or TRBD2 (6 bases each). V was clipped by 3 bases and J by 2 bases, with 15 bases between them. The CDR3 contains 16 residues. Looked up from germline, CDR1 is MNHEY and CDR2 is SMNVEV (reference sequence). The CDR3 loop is CASSLWKRGATDTQYF. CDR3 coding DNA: TGTGCCAGCAGTTTGTGGAAGAGGGGGGCCACAGATACGCAGTATTTT.

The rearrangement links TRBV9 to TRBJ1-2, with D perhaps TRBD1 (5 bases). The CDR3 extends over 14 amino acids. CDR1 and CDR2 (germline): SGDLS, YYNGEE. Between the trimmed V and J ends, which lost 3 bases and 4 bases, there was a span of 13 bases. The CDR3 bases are TGTGCCAGCAGCGACCAGGGTGAGGCCTATGGCTACACCTTC. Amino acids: CASSDQGEAYGYTF.

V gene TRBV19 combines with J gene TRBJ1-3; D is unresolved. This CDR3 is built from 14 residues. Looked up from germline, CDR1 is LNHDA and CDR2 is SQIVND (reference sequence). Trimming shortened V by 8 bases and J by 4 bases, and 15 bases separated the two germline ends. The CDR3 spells CASGIELGGNTIYF. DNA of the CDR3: TGTGCCAGTGGGATAGAATTGGGCGGAAACACCATATATTTT.

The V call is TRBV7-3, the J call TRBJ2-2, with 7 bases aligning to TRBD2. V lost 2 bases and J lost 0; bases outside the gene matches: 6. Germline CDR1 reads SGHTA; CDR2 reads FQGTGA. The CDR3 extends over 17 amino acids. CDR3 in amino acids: CASSLVGGGANTGELFF. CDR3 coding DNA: TGTGCCAGCAGCTTAGTAGGCGGGGGAGCGAACACCGGGGAGCTGTTTTTT.

The CDR3 is CASSVAGTGGRTEAFF. CDR3 nucleotides: TGTGCCAGCAGCGTAGCTGGGACAGGAGGACGGACTGAAGCTTTCTTT. This chain joins TRBV9 and TRBJ1-1; 8 nucleotides line up with TRBD1. The CDR3 consists of 16 residues. CDR1 is SGDLS and CDR2 is YYNGEE in the germline V gene. V lost 0 bases, J lost 5 bases, and 9 bases stayed unmatched.

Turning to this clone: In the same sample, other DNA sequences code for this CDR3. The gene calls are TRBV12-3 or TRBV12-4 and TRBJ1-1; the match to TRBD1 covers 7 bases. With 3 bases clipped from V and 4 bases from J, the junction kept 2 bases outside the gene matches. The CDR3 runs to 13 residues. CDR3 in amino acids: CASSLQGGTEAFF. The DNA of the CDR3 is TGTGCCAGCAGTTTGCAGGGGGGCACTGAAGCTTTCTTT.

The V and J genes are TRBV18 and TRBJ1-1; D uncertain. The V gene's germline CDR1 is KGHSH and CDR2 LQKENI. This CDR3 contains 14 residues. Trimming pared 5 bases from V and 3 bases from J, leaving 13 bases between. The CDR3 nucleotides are TGTGCCAGCTCATCCCAGCAGAGTGACACTGAAGCTTTCTTT. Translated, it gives CASSSQQSDTEAFF. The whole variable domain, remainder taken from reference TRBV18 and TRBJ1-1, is NAGVMQNPRHLVRRRGQEARLRCSPMKGHSHVYWYRQLPEEGLKFMVYLQKENIIDESGMPKERFSAEFPKEGPSILRIQQVVRGDSAAYFCASSSQQSDTEAFFGQGTRLTVV.

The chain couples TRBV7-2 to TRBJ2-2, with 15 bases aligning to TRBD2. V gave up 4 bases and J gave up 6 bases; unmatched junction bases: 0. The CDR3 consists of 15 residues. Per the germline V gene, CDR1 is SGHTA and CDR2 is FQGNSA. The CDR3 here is CASSWTSGGAGELFF. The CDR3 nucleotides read TGTGCCAGCAGCTGGACTAGCGGGGGGGCCGGGGAGCTGTTTTTT.

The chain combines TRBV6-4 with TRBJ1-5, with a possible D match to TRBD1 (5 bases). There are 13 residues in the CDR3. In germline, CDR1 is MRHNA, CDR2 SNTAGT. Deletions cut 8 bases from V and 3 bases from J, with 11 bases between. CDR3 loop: CASSTDTNQPQHF. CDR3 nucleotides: TGTGCCAGCTCGACAGATACCAATCAGCCCCAGCATTTT.

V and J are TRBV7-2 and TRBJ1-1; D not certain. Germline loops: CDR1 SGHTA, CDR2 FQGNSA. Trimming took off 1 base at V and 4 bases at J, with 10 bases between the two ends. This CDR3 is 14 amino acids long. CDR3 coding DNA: TGTGCCAGCAGCTTAGGTTGGAGTTCCACTGAAGCTTTCTTT. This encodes CASSLGWSSTEAFF. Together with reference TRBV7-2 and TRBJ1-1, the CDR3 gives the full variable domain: GAGVSQSPSNKVTEKGKDVELRCDPISGHTALYWYRQSLGQGLEFLIYFQGNSAPDKSGLPSDRFSAERTGGSVSTLTIQRTQQEDSAVYLCASSLGWSSTEAFFGQGTRLTVV.

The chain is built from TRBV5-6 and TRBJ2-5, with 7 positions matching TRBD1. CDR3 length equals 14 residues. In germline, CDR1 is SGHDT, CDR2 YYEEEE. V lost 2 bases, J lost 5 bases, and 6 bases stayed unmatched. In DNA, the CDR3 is TGTGCCAGCAGCTTCCAGACAGGGCTGGAGACCCAGTACTTC. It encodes CASSFQTGLETQYF.

The CDR3 protein is CASSEKLNTEAFF. CDR3 in DNA: TGTGCCAGCAGTGAAAAGTTGAACACTGAAGCTTTCTTT. The V gene is TRBV6-1, the J gene TRBJ1-1; D is undetermined. This CDR3 is 13 amino acids long. V was cut by 2 bases and J by 0 bases, with 4 bases left in between. From germline, CDR1 is MNHNS and CDR2 SASEGT.

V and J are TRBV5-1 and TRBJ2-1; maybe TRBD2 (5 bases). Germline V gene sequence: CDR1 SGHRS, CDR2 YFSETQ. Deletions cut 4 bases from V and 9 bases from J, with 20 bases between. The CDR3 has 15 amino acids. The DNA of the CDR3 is TGCGCCAGCAGCCCCGGGGATGGGTCTTGGGGTGAGCAGTTCTTC. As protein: CASSPGDGSWGEQFF.

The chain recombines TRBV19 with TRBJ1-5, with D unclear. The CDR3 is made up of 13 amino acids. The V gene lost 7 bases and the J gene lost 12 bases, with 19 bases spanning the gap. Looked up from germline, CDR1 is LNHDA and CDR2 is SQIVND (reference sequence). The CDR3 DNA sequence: TGTGCCAGTACGAACAGTGCCCTGCGACTCCAGCATTTT. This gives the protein CASTNSALRLQHF.

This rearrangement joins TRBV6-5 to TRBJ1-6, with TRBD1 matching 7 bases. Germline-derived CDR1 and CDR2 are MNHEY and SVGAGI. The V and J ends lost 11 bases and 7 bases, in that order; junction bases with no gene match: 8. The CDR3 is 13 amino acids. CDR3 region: CAGRQGGNSPLHF. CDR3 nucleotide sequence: TGTGCCGGTCGACAGGGAGGCAATTCACCCCTCCACTTT.

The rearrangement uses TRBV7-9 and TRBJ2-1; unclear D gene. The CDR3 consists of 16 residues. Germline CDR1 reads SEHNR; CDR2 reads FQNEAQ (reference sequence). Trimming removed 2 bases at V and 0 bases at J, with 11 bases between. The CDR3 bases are TGTGCCAGCAGCTTACCGGACGGTCACTCCTACAATGAGCAGTTCTTC. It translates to CASSLPDGHSYNEQFF.

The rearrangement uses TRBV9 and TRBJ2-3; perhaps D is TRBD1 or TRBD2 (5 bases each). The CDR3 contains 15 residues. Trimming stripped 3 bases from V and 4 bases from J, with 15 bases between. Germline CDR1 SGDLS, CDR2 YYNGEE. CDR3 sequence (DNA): TGTGCCAGCAGCGACGGGGTCAGGGTGCCAGATACGCAGTATTTT. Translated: CASSDGVRVPDTQYF.

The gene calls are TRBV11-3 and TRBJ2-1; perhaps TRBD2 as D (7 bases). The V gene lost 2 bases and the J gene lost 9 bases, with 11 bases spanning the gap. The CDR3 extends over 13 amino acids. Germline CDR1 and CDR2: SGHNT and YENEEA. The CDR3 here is CASSLRGAGEQFF. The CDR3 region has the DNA TGTGCCAGCAGCTTACGGGGGGCCGGTGAGCAGTTCTTC.

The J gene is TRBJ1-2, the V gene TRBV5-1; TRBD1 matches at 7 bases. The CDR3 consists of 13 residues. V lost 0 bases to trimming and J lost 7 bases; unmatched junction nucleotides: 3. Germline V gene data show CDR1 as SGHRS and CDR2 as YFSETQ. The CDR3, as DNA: TGCGCCAGCAGCTTGGGTTCAGGGGGTGGCTACACCTTC. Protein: CASSLGSGGGYTF.

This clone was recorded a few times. The CDR3, as DNA: TGTGCCTCCTTTGCCGACAATGAGCAGTTCTTC. It translates to CASFADNEQFF. This chain connects TRBV11-3 to TRBJ2-1; D gene uncertain. Trimming stripped 11 bases from V and 5 bases from J, with 10 bases between. Germline V lookup: CDR1 SGHNT, CDR2 YENEEA. The CDR3 is made up of 11 amino acids.